This passage covers 25 T cell receptor beta chains from one sample sequenced in a study of regulatory T cells in long-lasting Graves disease. Relying on iRepertoire HTBI primers and Arm-PCR of CDR3 regions, the team built TCR beta libraries. From the multiplex PCR reads, TCRdb called clonotypes with MiXCR, one entry per CDR3 protein. This sample has 560,000 or so distinct CDR3 sequences, with roughly 16% found just once. The time point: newly diagnosed GD, antithyroid drugs for less than 3 months. The TCR library was made from RNA that had been extracted from PBMCs in TRIzol. Separately, the same data were catalogued under a study of T cells in Graves' hyperthyroidism and ophthalmopathy.

The sequencing here drew on peripheral blood mononuclear cells (PBMCs), taken at new diagnosis, from a patient treated with antithyroid drugs. These receptors all stem from a man aged 18 to 35 with Graves disease.

Points on this clonotype: A much larger clonotype is one base distant, so this may be a read error. This chain uses TRBV11-2 with TRBJ2-2; D tentatively fits TRBD1 or TRBD2 (5 bases each). This CDR3 has 16 residues. Trimming removed 7 bases at V and 3 bases at J, with 18 bases between. Germline loops: CDR1 SGHAT, CDR2 FQNNGV. As DNA, the CDR3 is TGTGCCAGCAACCCGGGACCGGGTTTGGACACCGGGGAGCTGTTTTTT. Translating it yields CASNPGPGLDTGELFF.

In this sample, this clonotype turned up a few times. The rearrangement uses TRBV6-2 or TRBV6-3 and TRBJ2-5; D possibly corresponds to TRBD2 (5 bases). The CDR3 has 17 amino acids. V was pared by 2 bases and J by 5 bases, with 21 bases between. Germline assignment: CDR1 MNHEY and CDR2 SVGEGT. The DNA of the CDR3 is TGTGCCAGCAGTTACCCCCTATTTGAGGGCCCCTTGGAGACCCAGTACTTC. Encoded protein: CASSYPLFEGPLETQYF.

Ten or more counts support this clonotype. V usage is TRBV7-9 and J usage is TRBJ2-5; D is unresolved. The CDR3 spans 13 residues. The V gene's germline CDR1 is SEHNR and CDR2 FQNEAQ (reference sequence). Trimming left V 5 bases short and J 7 bases short, with 14 bases between. CDR3 sequence: CASSPPTSPTQYF. CDR3 DNA: TGTGCCAGCAGCCCGCCGACTTCGCCGACCCAGTACTTC.

V is TRBV6-1 and J is TRBJ2-2; tentatively, D is TRBD1 (6 bases). Germline V gives CDR1 MNHNS, CDR2 SASEGT. The CDR3 is made up of 19 amino acids. V was trimmed by 6 bases and J by 2 bases, leaving 25 bases between them. The CDR3 sequence is CASRRMRAGANLNTGELFF. The CDR3 nucleotides read TGTGCCAGCAGGAGAATGAGGGCAGGGGCGAATTTAAACACCGGGGAGCTGTTTTTT.

In the case of this clonotype: Being one base from a much bigger clone, this may be a read error. The chain recombines TRBV7-9 with TRBJ2-3, with 9 bases matching TRBD1. Germline assignment: CDR1 SEHNR and CDR2 FQNEAQ (reference sequence). Trimming at V came to 5 bases and at J to 2 bases, leaving 8 bases not matched to a gene. The CDR3 sequence is 16 residues long. CDR3 residues: CASSQWDREHTDTQYF. The CDR3, as DNA: TGTGCCAGCAGCCAATGGGACAGGGAGCACACAGATACGCAGTATTTT.

The chain combines TRBV13 with TRBJ2-7; TRBD1 matches 10 bases. The CDR3 is 14 residues long. The V gene end was trimmed by 5 bases and the J gene end by 7 bases; junction bases not matched to a gene: 8. CDR1 PRHDT and CDR2 FYEKMQ come from the germline V gene (reference sequence). CDR3 sequence: CASSLGQGVKEQYF. In DNA form, the CDR3 reads TGTGCCAGCAGCCTCGGACAGGGGGTTAAGGAGCAGTACTTC.

The chain links TRBV5-5 to TRBJ2-7; TRBD1 matches at 7 bases. V dropped 2 bases and J dropped 0; count of bases not matched to a gene: 5. The CDR3 has 15 amino acids. The germline V gene has CDR1 SGHKS and CDR2 YYEKEE (reference sequence). CDR3 region: CASSFNRGFSYEQYF. CDR3 bases: TGTGCCAGCAGCTTCAACAGGGGTTTCTCCTACGAGCAGTACTTC.

A note on this clonotype: Being one base from a much bigger clone, this may be a read error. The chain joins TRBV20-1 to TRBJ2-3, with 7 bases that match TRBD2. CDR1 is DFQATT, CDR2 SNEGSKA, per germline (reference sequence). This CDR3 is built from 14 residues. Trimming cost V 7 bases and J 5 bases; bases outside gene matches: 12. This chain's CDR3 is CSVGISGWGDTQYF. The CDR3 coding sequence is TGCAGTGTCGGGATTAGCGGGTGGGGAGATACGCAGTATTTT.

The rearrangement joins TRBV20-1 to TRBJ1-5; 12 bases match TRBD1. CDR3 length: 17 amino acids. CDR1 is DFQATT and CDR2 is SNEGSKA in the germline V gene (reference sequence). Trimming took 3 bases from V and 1 from J; bases not matched to a gene: 7. CDR3 sequence: CSARGRDRGQSNQPQHF. CDR3 in DNA: TGCAGTGCTAGGGGGCGGGACAGGGGGCAGAGCAATCAGCCCCAGCATTTT.

There are many counts of this clonotype. The chain joins TRBV5-1 to TRBJ2-1; 10 positions agree with TRBD1. The J segment lost 5 bases and the V segment lost 1 base, leaving 6 bases of the junction unmatched. Germline values: CDR1 SGHRS, CDR2 YFSETQ. This CDR3 has 16 amino acids. The CDR3 is CASSLWGDRGDNEQFF. In nucleotides, the CDR3 is TGCGCCAGCAGCTTGTGGGGGGACAGGGGTGACAATGAGCAGTTCTTC.

This clonotype was picked up many times. The V and J genes are TRBV13 and TRBJ2-3, with D perhaps assigned TRBD1 or TRBD2 (5 bases each). CDR3 length: 14 amino acids. V lost 5 bases and J lost 0, with 9 bases in between. Germline V gene data show CDR1 as PRHDT and CDR2 as FYEKMQ (reference sequence). CDR3: CASSGTASTDTQYF. The DNA for the CDR3 is TGTGCCAGCAGCGGGACGGCCAGCACAGATACGCAGTATTTT.

The J gene is TRBJ1-2, the V gene TRBV12-3 or TRBV12-4; maybe TRBD1 (5 bases). The CDR3 has 13 residues. V lost 5 bases, J lost 5 bases, and 12 bases lay in between. CDR3: CASSQGWNYGYTF. CDR3 nucleotide sequence: TGTGCCAGCAGTCAGGGTTGGAATTATGGCTACACCTTC.

This clonotype was detected a few times. The V and J genes are TRBV7-9 and TRBJ1-2, with D uncertain. CDR1 and CDR2 (germline): SEHNR, FQNEAQ (reference sequence). This CDR3 is 14 amino acids long. Trimming left V 6 bases short and J 4 bases short, with 15 bases between. CDR3 sequence: CASRAQSLAYGYTF. The CDR3 DNA reads TGTGCCAGCAGAGCTCAATCATTAGCCTATGGCTACACCTTC.

This clonotype came up many times. The V call is TRBV6-2 or TRBV6-3, the J call TRBJ2-5; no definite D call. This CDR3 comprises 15 residues. Germline V lookup: CDR1 MNHEY, CDR2 SVGEGT. Trimming removed 8 bases from V and 5 bases from J, with 21 bases in between. The CDR3 spells CASAQNTQWRETQYF. The CDR3 DNA reads TGTGCCAGCGCACAGAACACACAGTGGCGGGAGACCCAGTACTTC.

The V gene is TRBV7-3, the J gene TRBJ2-7; 12 bases are shared with TRBD1. The CDR3 sequence is 15 residues long. V lost 2 bases, J lost 6 bases, and 5 bases stayed unmatched. Germline loops: CDR1 SGHTA, CDR2 FQGTGA. The CDR3 DNA reads as TGTGCCAGCAGCTTAGGGGGACAGGGGGCGAGCGAGCAGTACTTC. Translation: CASSLGGQGASEQYF.

The V call is TRBV13, the J call TRBJ2-1; TRBD2 is a possible D gene (6 bases). This CDR3 contains 14 residues. CDR1 and CDR2 from the germline V gene are PRHDT and FYEKMQ (reference sequence). V lost 2 bases to trimming and J lost 8 bases, with 13 bases between them. DNA of the CDR3: TGTGCCAGCAGCTTAAGTCGGGGGAACGATGAGCAGTTCTTC. Amino acid sequence: CASSLSRGNDEQFF.

Only a few counts were recorded for this clonotype. V and J are TRBV10-3 and TRBJ1-5; D not resolved. The V end lost 10 bases, the J end lost 5 bases, and 18 bases lay between the germline ends. The CDR3 runs to 14 residues. CDR1 and CDR2 (germline): ENHRY, SYGVKD. CDR3 DNA: TGTGCCACCCGGGGTGGGTCGCGGGATCAGCCCCAGCATTTT. Residues: CATRGGSRDQPQHF.

This clonotype has at least ten counts. V and J are TRBV5-1 and TRBJ2-3, with D possibly matching TRBD1 (6 bases). V was clipped by 4 bases and J by 2 bases, with 8 bases between them. The CDR3 sequence is 13 residues long. The germline V gene has CDR1 SGHRS and CDR2 YFSETQ. The CDR3 here is CASSGQFTDTQYF. As DNA, the CDR3 is TGCGCCAGCAGCGGACAGTTCACAGATACGCAGTATTTT.

For this clonotype: The junction departs from germline at one end; a sequencing error may be responsible. J is TRBJ1-1 and V is TRBV27; TRBD1 might be the D (6 bases). Germline V gene data show CDR1 as MNHEY and CDR2 as SMNVEV (reference sequence). CDR3 length: 13 residues. The CDR3 DNA reads TGTGCCAGCTTCAAGGGGGGGAACACTGAAGTTTTCTTT. It specifies CASFKGGNTEVFF.

This clonotype was seen at least ten times. The chain is built from TRBV30 and TRBJ1-1; 8 bases are shared with TRBD1. The CDR3 has 13 residues. The germline gives CDR1 GTSNPN, CDR2 SVGIG (reference sequence). V dropped 5 bases and J dropped 1; count of bases not matched to a gene: 3. DNA for the CDR3: TGTGCCTGGGGACAGGGTCCGAACACTGAAGCTTTCTTT. It specifies CAWGQGPNTEAFF.

This clonotype was seen a handful of times. The chain carries TRBV7-8 and TRBJ1-6; D ambiguous. The CDR3 sequence is 17 residues long. V gave up 5 bases and J gave up 2 bases, with 16 bases separating them. Germline V gene sequence: CDR1 SGHVS, CDR2 FQNEAQ. In DNA, the CDR3 is TGTGCCAGCAGCCCTTCGGGATCATCCACCTATAATTCACCCCTCCACTTT. It encodes CASSPSGSSTYNSPLHF.

The chain uses TRBV24-1 and TRBJ2-1, with D uncertain. The CDR3 extends over 12 amino acids. Per the germline V gene, CDR1 is KGHDR and CDR2 is SFDVKD. With 5 bases removed from V and 4 bases from J, the gap between germline ends came to 5 bases. This CDR3 is CATSGSYNEQFF. CDR3 sequence (DNA): TGTGCCACCAGTGGTAGTTACAATGAGCAGTTCTTC.

This clonotype was recorded a few times. The CDR3 nucleotides are TGCGCCAGCAGCTTGGCGCGGGGGCAGGGTGAGCAGTTCTTC. This gives the protein CASSLARGQGEQFF. The chain recombines TRBV5-1 with TRBJ2-1; TRBD2 is a possible D gene (7 bases). The germline gives CDR1 SGHRS, CDR2 YFSETQ. The CDR3 extends over 14 amino acids. Trimming cost V 0 bases and J 9 bases, with 13 bases left between them.

This clonotype occurred many times. This chain links TRBV27 with TRBJ2-3; 10 bases are shared with TRBD2. CDR1 MNHEY and CDR2 SMNVEV come from the germline V gene (reference sequence). V trimming: 2 bases; J trimming: 1 base; junction bases outside the gene matches: 12. This CDR3 is 19 amino acids long. The CDR3 region has the DNA TGTGCCAGCAGTTTAATCAAGGTAGCGGGAGGTCATGGCACAGATACGCAGTATTTT. Its protein is CASSLIKVAGGHGTDTQYF.

In this sample, this clonotype turned up a few times. This sequence may be a read error, since a much larger clone differs from it by one base. The V and J genes are TRBV30 and TRBJ2-1; weak D call: TRBD2 (6 bases). Germline V gene lookup returns CDR1 GTSNPN and CDR2 SVGIG (reference sequence). V gave up 4 bases and J gave up 7 bases, with 17 bases separating them. The CDR3 runs 14 residues. The CDR3, as DNA: TGTGCCTGGACCGTCCCGGGGGTCCCGAATGAGCAGTTCTTC. Its translation: CAWTVPGVPNEQFF.